This T cell receptor (beta chain) was documented in a study of shared clonotypes between healthy human individuals. Sequencing was performed with immunoSEQ multiplex PCR; in TCRdb, only in-frame clones are kept and a portion is missing. The table records 190,000 or so clones, approximately 70% of them present only once. Germline V gene sequence: CDR1 SGHVS, CDR2 FQNEAQ. The CDR3 runs 18 residues. The V and J ends lost 5 bases and 0 bases respectively, with 17 bases between them. The origin of this receptor is a man under 40 in good health. The chain has TRBV7-8 and TRBJ2-6; D is perhaps TRBD2 (6 bases). Sequences were obtained from memory CD4+ T cells sorted from blood. Subset: CD45RA-negative fraction. The DNA of the CDR3 is TGTGCCAGCAGCACTCAATTCCGACTAGACTCTGGGGCCAACGTCCTGACTTTC. This codes for CASSTQFRLDSGANVLTF. Combining the CDR3 with reference TRBV7-8 and TRBJ2-6 gives the whole variable domain GAGVSQSPRYKVAKRGQDVALRCDPISGHVSLFWYQQALGQGPEFLTYFQNEAQLDKSGLPSDRFFAERPEGSVSTLKIQRTQQEDSAVYLCASSTQFRLDSGANVLTFGAGSRLTVL.